This passage covers 13 T cell receptor beta chains from one sample sequenced in a study of CD8 T cells in Susac syndrome (dated by TCRdb to the late 2010s). The method was the immunoSEQ multiplex PCR assay. RNA was extracted using the RNeasy kit, and roughly 0.5 to 1 microgram was reverse transcribed with random hexamers. TCRdb reran the public reads through fastp at Q25 and MiXCR, keeping productive beta chains. Duplicate CDR3 protein sequences are folded into a single record with the most common DNA and genes. The table for this sample lists roughly 120,000 distinct CDR3 sequences; roughly 96% of them were counted only once. Of the sample, just over 0.095% falls within the top ten clones. Sequencing was carried out using CD4+ T cells from PBMCs. All receptors derive from a human donor in good health.

The chain combines TRBV29-1 with TRBJ2-3; no clear D. V lost 0 bases to trimming and J lost 1 base, with 11 bases between them. From germline, CDR1 is SQVTM and CDR2 ANQGSEA. The CDR3 extends over 15 amino acids. CDR3 residues: CSVEDRTVGTDTQYF. CDR3 sequence (DNA): TGCAGCGTTGAAGATCGAACAGTAGGCACAGATACGCAGTATTTT.

This clonotype appeared once. The chain uses TRBV7-2 and TRBJ2-7, with TRBD2 matching over 8 bases. There are 13 residues in the CDR3. Trimming took 6 bases from V and 3 from J; bases not matched to a gene: 4. CDR1 and CDR2 (germline): SGHTA, FQGNSA. The CDR3 protein is CASRLSGSYEQYF. The CDR3 bases are TGTGCCAGCAGACTAAGCGGGAGCTACGAGCAGTACTTC.

The chain recombines TRBV10-3 with TRBJ1-2; the match to TRBD1 covers 7 bases. J gave up 0 bases and V 0 bases, and 4 bases lay outside the gene matches. The length of the CDR3 is 16 residues. From germline, CDR1 is ENHRY and CDR2 SYGVKD. The CDR3 region has the DNA TGTGCCATCAGTGAGTCGGACAGGAGAACTAACTATGGCTACACCTTC. Residues: CAISESDRRTNYGYTF.

The chain recombines TRBV5-1 with TRBJ2-5; 12 nucleotides agree with TRBD1. CDR1 is SGHRS, CDR2 YFSETQ, per germline. V trimming: 7 bases; J trimming: 4 bases; junction bases outside the gene matches: 11. This CDR3 has 16 residues. The chain's CDR3 is CASVLSGTGGLETQYF. In nucleotides, the CDR3 is TGCGCCAGCGTCCTATCCGGGACAGGGGGCTTAGAGACCCAGTACTTC.

V gene TRBV15 combines with J gene TRBJ2-2; no firm D call. Germline-derived CDR1 and CDR2 are LNHNV and YYDKDF (reference sequence). This CDR3 region has 15 residues. Trimming took off 0 bases at V and 5 bases at J, with 10 bases between the two ends. Here the CDR3 reads CATSRDVGGTGELFF. In DNA form, the CDR3 reads TGTGCCACCAGCAGAGACGTGGGTGGGACCGGGGAGCTGTTTTTT.

V and J are TRBV7-3 and TRBJ2-2; tentative D call: TRBD2 (6 bases). This CDR3 has 14 amino acids. Between the trimmed V and J ends, which lost 5 bases and 7 bases, there was a span of 14 bases. Germline CDR1 SGHTA, CDR2 FQGTGA. The CDR3 nucleotides read TGTGCCAGCAGCGACCCGGGAGACAACGGGGAGCTGTTTTTT. It codes for CASSDPGDNGELFF.

The J gene is TRBJ2-7, the V gene TRBV3-1; D may match TRBD1 or TRBD2 (6 bases each). V dropped 0 bases and J dropped 4 bases, with 22 bases sitting between them. CDR3 length: 18 amino acids. Germline V gives CDR1 LGHDT, CDR2 YNNKEL (reference sequence). The CDR3 protein is CASSQDKGVWGVGYEQYF. Here the CDR3 DNA reads TGTGCCAGCAGCCAAGATAAGGGGGTGTGGGGGGTCGGTTACGAGCAGTACTTC.

J is TRBJ1-4 and V is TRBV29-1, with D hard to call. From germline, CDR1 is SQVTM and CDR2 ANQGSEA. CDR3 length equals 13 residues. V was shortened by 6 bases and J by 7 bases, with 15 bases between the two germline ends. The CDR3 protein is CSVGSGNGEKLFF. In nucleotides, the CDR3 is TGCAGCGTCGGATCTGGGAACGGTGAAAAACTGTTTTTT.

This sequence joins TRBV3-1 and TRBJ2-3, with D perhaps matching TRBD1 (5 bases). This CDR3 is 14 amino acids long. Looked up from germline, CDR1 is LGHDT and CDR2 is YNNKEL (reference sequence). The V end lost 3 bases, the J end lost 0 bases, and 7 bases lay between the germline ends. CDR3 DNA: TGTGCCAGCAGCCACAGGGTGAGCACAGATACGCAGTATTTT. Its translation: CASSHRVSTDTQYF.

This chain connects TRBV7-2 to TRBJ2-4; 9 bases are shared with TRBD1. Germline V gene sequence: CDR1 SGHTA, CDR2 FQGNSA. Trimming took 4 bases from V and 13 from J; bases not matched to a gene: 8. This CDR3 contains 13 residues. As DNA, the CDR3 is TGTGCCAGCAGCTCCGGGACAGGGTTTACCCAGTACTTC. Translation gives CASSSGTGFTQYF. Full variable domain (remainder filled in from reference TRBV7-2 and TRBJ2-4): GAGVSQSPSNKVTEKGKDVELRCDPISGHTALYWYRQSLGQGLEFLIYFQGNSAPDKSGLPSDRFSAERTGGSVSTLTIQRTQQEDSAVYLCASSSGTGFTQYFGAGTRLSVL.

The chain is built from TRBV27 and TRBJ2-7; 7 bases agree with TRBD2. Trimming cost V 1 base and J 3 bases; bases outside gene matches: 6. The length of the CDR3 is 15 residues. CDR1 and CDR2 (germline): MNHEY, SMNVEV (reference sequence). The CDR3, as DNA: TGTGCCAGCAGTTTATTGGGGACTATGGACTACGAGCAGTACTTC. The encoded protein is CASSLLGTMDYEQYF.

This sequence joins TRBV12-3 or TRBV12-4 and TRBJ2-5, with D tentatively TRBD1 (6 bases). The CDR3 runs 14 residues. V shed 7 bases and J shed 5 bases, with 17 bases lying between them. This CDR3 is CASIPAGVRETQYF. The CDR3 nucleotides are TGTGCCAGCATCCCAGCAGGGGTTCGGGAGACCCAGTACTTC.

V usage is TRBV5-6 and J usage is TRBJ1-1; no clear D gene. Germline CDR1 SGHDT, CDR2 YYEEEE. The CDR3 extends over 15 amino acids. V dropped 2 bases and J dropped 1 base, with 12 bases sitting between them. As DNA, the CDR3 is TGTGCCAGCAGCTTTAATCCCCTCGGGAACACTGAAGCTTTCTTT. This codes for CASSFNPLGNTEAFF.